This entry features one T cell receptor (beta chain) sequence. Its antigen remains unidentified. The source of the sample is a study of shared clonotypes between healthy human individuals. About the research overall: Per-donor plates numbered three CD4 naive, three CD4 memory, two CD8 naive and one CD8 memory.

V lost 1 base to trimming and J lost 0 bases, with 10 bases between them. Germline V gene data show CDR1 as LGHNA and CDR2 as YNFKEQ. The CDR3 extends over 16 amino acids. General study points: With few donors, the genetic and exposure-history diversity represented was limited. It was observed that about 5% of naive CD4 clonotypes were shared across several donors.

Authors' data handling: Filtering of immunoSEQ junctional sequences could not match full-length read filtering. TCRdb's table, derived via immunoSEQ multiplex PCR, lists solely in-frame clones and lacks some. V and J calls and clone size are copied from that table; D and trimming were computed from the DNA. The sample holds 2 million to 2.5 million clones, 93% seen once. The chain carries TRBV4-2 and TRBJ1-5; the D is unclear. The receptor was isolated from a man aged 18 to 30 in good health. Some clones in this sample may be carry-over from other donors' samples. Material for sequencing was naive CD4+ T cells from PBMCs. Subset in this sample: CD45RA+ positively selected. CDR3 DNA sequence: TGTGCCAGCAGCCAAGGGGCGGACCATAGCAATCAGCCCCAGCATTTT. It specifies CASSQGADHSNQPQHF.